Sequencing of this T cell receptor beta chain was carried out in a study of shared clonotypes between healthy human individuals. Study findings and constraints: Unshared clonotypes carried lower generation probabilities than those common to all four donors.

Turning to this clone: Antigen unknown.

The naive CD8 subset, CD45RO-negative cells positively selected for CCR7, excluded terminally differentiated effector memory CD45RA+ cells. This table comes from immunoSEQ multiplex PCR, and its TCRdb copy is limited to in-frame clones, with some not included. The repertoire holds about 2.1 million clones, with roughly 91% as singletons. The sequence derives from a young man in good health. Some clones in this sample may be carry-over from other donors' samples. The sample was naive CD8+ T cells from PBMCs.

CDR3 sequence (DNA): TGTGCCAGCAGCCCCCAAAGCATGCGGGGCACAGATACGCAGTATTTT. Its translation: CASSPQSMRGTDTQYF. This chain connects TRBV9 to TRBJ2-3; tentatively, D is TRBD2 (5 bases). The ends were cut back, 4 bases at V and 1 base at J, with 16 bases in the middle. The CDR3 length is 16 residues. Germline CDR1 is SGDLS and CDR2 is YYNGEE.